Described below is a single T cell receptor beta chain sequence and its context. TCRdb itself ran the reads through MiXCR, one entry per CDR3 protein. The sample shows fewer than 550,000 distinct CDR3 sequences, roughly 30% of them seen only once. The data originate from a study of T cell repertoires in cytomegalovirus infection. This sequence was found in a human donor in good health (CMV status not recorded). Some clones in this sample may be carry-over from other donors' samples. Sequenced sample: PBMCs.

The CDR3 loop is CASSEGIYNSPLHF. CDR3 sequence (DNA): TGTGCCAGCAGCGAGGGTATCTATAATTCACCCCTCCACTTT. V and J are TRBV7-9 and TRBJ1-6; D remains ambiguous. Trimming took off 5 bases at V and 3 bases at J, with 8 bases between the two ends. The V gene's germline CDR1 is SEHNR and CDR2 FQNEAQ (reference sequence). The CDR3 length is 14 residues.